The clone carrying this T cell receptor (beta chain) was detected only once. Its matching antigen is unknown. These data originate in a study of blood T cells in healthy people across ages. It was with a sample-barcoded 5' primer and a J-beta primer mix that a second PCR of about 6 to 12 cycles was run. Sequencing of every sample gave 3 million or more CDR3-containing paired-end reads. TCRdb fed the 5' RACE reads into MiXCR, producing one record per CDR3 protein. Here the sample spans 500,000 to 700,000 distinct CDR3 sequences, about 30% being singletons. CDR1 is SGHTA and CDR2 is FQGNSA in the germline V gene. Trimming removed 5 bases at V and 0 bases at J, with 11 bases between. CDR3 length equals 15 residues. Study-wide findings and caveats: The fall in TCR beta diversity per million T cells was roughly linear with age.

V and J are TRBV7-2 and TRBJ1-3, with a weak D call TRBD1 (5 bases). Sequenced material: blood. The sequence derives from a woman older than 75 in good health. CDR3 residues: CASSEQATSGNTIYF. The CDR3 DNA sequence: TGTGCCAGCAGCGAACAGGCAACCTCTGGAAACACCATATATTTT.